The clone carrying this T cell receptor (beta chain) was recorded once. This entry is derived from a study of blood T cell repertoires in COVID-19. Study details: COVID-19 samples collected from the United States, Italy and Spain covered acute and convalescent phases. Sources were T cells, B-cell-depleted T cells, or PBMCs; the material itself was cDNA or gDNA.

Germline assignment: CDR1 MNHEY and CDR2 SVGAGI. The CDR3 is 12 residues long. V trimming: 5 bases; J trimming: 13 bases; junction bases outside the gene matches: 4. As handled by the study authors: Amplification of reference gene primers was used by the study to estimate nucleated cell counts. The protocol was immunoSEQ multiplex PCR, while the TCRdb copy is restricted to in-frame clones and leaves out a portion. V, J and clone size were drawn from that table, and D and trimming were deduced from the DNA. In the table there are about 270,000 clones, 86% of which are singletons. This clonotype was sampled from a woman aged 55-69 years who had recovered from COVID-19. Sequencing was performed on peripheral blood. The rearrangement uses TRBV6-5 and TRBJ1-6; 8 nucleotides agree with TRBD1. The CDR3 nucleotides are TGTGCCAGCAGTAGATGGGACAGGCCCCTCCACTTT. Translated, it gives CASSRWDRPLHF.